The next 25 T cell receptor beta chains were all read from a single sample in a study of blood T cells in healthy people across ages. For the second PCR, which ran for 7 to 11 cycles, a sample-barcoded 5' primer and a J-beta primer mix were used. TCRdb re-analysed the 5' RACE reads in MiXCR, keeping a single row per CDR3 protein. The sample lists about 810,000 distinct CDR3 sequences, roughly 34% occurring once. The sample was blood. Every receptor here comes from a man younger than 35 in good health.

The chain joins TRBV28 to TRBJ1-5; the match to TRBD1 covers 9 bases. The CDR3 runs 15 residues. Trimming at V came to 2 bases and at J to 3 bases, leaving 2 bases not matched to a gene. Germline V CDR1 and CDR2: MDHEN, SYDVKM. CDR3 sequence: CASSLRDRDNQPQHF. CDR3 sequence (DNA): TGTGCCAGCAGTTTAAGGGACAGGGACAATCAGCCCCAGCATTTT.

V usage is TRBV4-3 and J usage is TRBJ2-1; 8 bases fit TRBD2. Germline V gene lookup returns CDR1 LGHNA and CDR2 YSLEER. The length of the CDR3 is 17 residues. V was pared by 2 bases and J by 0 bases, with 6 bases of the junction left unmatched. The CDR3 sequence is CASSQSVAGSSYNEQFF. The CDR3 DNA reads as TGCGCCAGCAGCCAATCCGTAGCGGGAAGCTCCTACAATGAGCAGTTCTTC.

J is TRBJ2-1 and V is TRBV4-1, with a possible D match to TRBD2 (5 bases). V was clipped by 4 bases and J by 10 bases, with 20 bases between them. CDR3 length equals 15 residues. Germline loops: CDR1 MGHRA, CDR2 YSYEKL. CDR3 DNA sequence: TGCGCCAGCAGCCCACGGGCCTCCCTTTCGGGGGAGCAGTTCTTC. Protein sequence: CASSPRASLSGEQFF.

The chain combines TRBV7-9 with TRBJ2-1, with D hard to call. The germline V and J ends were trimmed by 1 base and 0 bases, with 13 bases remaining between them. Germline-derived CDR1 and CDR2 are SEHNR and FQNEAQ (reference sequence). The CDR3 has 17 residues. CDR3 loop: CASSLDGEWISYNEQFF. In DNA, the CDR3 is TGTGCCAGCAGCTTAGACGGTGAGTGGATCTCCTACAATGAGCAGTTCTTC.

The chain carries TRBV12-3 or TRBV12-4 and TRBJ1-2; TRBD1 might be the D (5 bases). The CDR3 totals 11 residues. V lost 7 bases, J lost 8 bases, and 11 bases lay in between. The CDR3 bases are TGTGCCAGCACCCAGGGTGGAGGCTACACCTTC. Its translation: CASTQGGGYTF.

The gene calls are TRBV28 and TRBJ1-1, with TRBD1 matching over 7 bases. Germline V gene data show CDR1 as MDHEN and CDR2 as SYDVKM. The ends lost 5 bases at V and 10 bases at J; junction bases unmatched: 10. This CDR3 has 13 residues. CDR3 sequence (DNA): TGTGCCAGCAGTCCCGACAGGGCCTTCTTAGCTTTCTTT. Its translation is CASSPDRAFLAFF. Complete variable domain (other parts from reference TRBV28 and TRBJ1-1): DVKVTQSSRYLVKRTGEKVFLECVQDMDHENMFWYRQDPGLGLRLIYFSYDVKMKEKGDIPEGYSVSREKKERFSLILESASTNQTSMYLCASSPDRAFLAFFGQGTRLTVV.

The rearrangement uses TRBV27 and TRBJ1-5; perhaps TRBD1 as D (6 bases). The CDR3 has 16 amino acids. Trimming removed 6 bases from V and 3 bases from J, with 18 bases in between. Germline V gives CDR1 MNHEY, CDR2 SMNVEV (reference sequence). CDR3 in DNA: TGTGCCAGCAGGCTCTCTGCAGGACAGAACAATCAGCCCCAGCATTTT. Protein sequence: CASRLSAGQNNQPQHF.

The chain uses TRBV6-5 and TRBJ2-1; 11 bases map to TRBD2. Germline V CDR1 and CDR2: MNHEY, SVGAGI. The CDR3 extends over 15 amino acids. The ends lost 7 bases at V and 5 bases at J; junction bases unmatched: 7. In nucleotides, the CDR3 is TGTGCCAGCATCCCACTAGCGGGGGCCCACAATGAGCAGTTCTTC. This gives the protein CASIPLAGAHNEQFF.

This clonotype came up once. The rearrangement joins TRBV7-3 to TRBJ2-3; 8 nucleotides agree with TRBD2. The trim removed 4 bases at V and 0 bases at J, leaving 9 bases unmatched. Per the germline V gene, CDR1 is SGHTA and CDR2 is FQGTGA. The CDR3 runs to 17 residues. The CDR3 bases are TGTGCCAGCAGCTCCGCGACCGCGGGGGGTAGCACAGATACGCAGTATTTT. It translates to CASSSATAGGSTDTQYF.

This chain uses TRBV6-6 with TRBJ1-6; 7 bases are a match to TRBD1. This CDR3 contains 16 residues. CDR1 is MNHNY and CDR2 is SVGAGI in the germline V gene (reference sequence). Trimming cost V 5 bases and J 9 bases; bases outside gene matches: 13. CDR3 nucleotide sequence: TGTGCCAGCAGTCGAACGGCGACAGGGTTGGCTTCACCCCTCCACTTT. Its translation is CASSRTATGLASPLHF.

This clonotype came up many times. The chain combines TRBV5-5 with TRBJ1-5; 8 nucleotides align to TRBD1. The CDR3 is made up of 14 amino acids. After removal of 2 bases from V and 4 bases from J, the junction contained 2 bases not matched to a gene. Germline lookup yields CDR1 SGHKS and CDR2 YYEKEE (reference sequence). CDR3 loop: CASSFGQGNQPQHF. The CDR3 DNA follows: TGTGCCAGCAGCTTCGGACAGGGTAATCAGCCCCAGCATTTT.

This clonotype appeared a few times. V usage is TRBV12-3 or TRBV12-4 and J usage is TRBJ1-5, with D unresolved. The CDR3 runs to 14 residues. Trimming shortened V by 2 bases and J by 5 bases, and 10 bases separated the two germline ends. The CDR3 DNA is TGTGCCAGCAGTTTATCCAGGCTTCATCAGCCCCAGCATTTT. Amino acid sequence: CASSLSRLHQPQHF.

On this clonotype: One base away lies a much larger clone, so this may be a sequencing read error. The chain recombines TRBV5-1 with TRBJ2-5; D uncertain. The CDR3 length is 17 residues. V was cut by 0 bases and J by 11 bases, with 26 bases left in between. Germline V gives CDR1 SGHRS, CDR2 YFSETQ. The CDR3: CASSLVSGDPTYNEQYF. As DNA, the CDR3 is TGCGCCAGCAGCTTGGTCTCCGGTGATCCTACCTACAATGAGCAGTACTTC.

The rearrangement links TRBV19 to TRBJ1-2; 11 nucleotides agree with TRBD1. J lost 3 bases, V lost 6 bases, and 9 bases had no gene match. Germline V CDR1 and CDR2: LNHDA, SQIVND (reference sequence). CDR3 size: 16 residues. The CDR3: CASSTGTGGSDYGYTF. As DNA, the CDR3 is TGTGCCAGTAGCACCGGGACAGGGGGATCAGACTATGGCTACACCTTC.

Details on this clonotype: The junction departs from the called germline gene at one end, perhaps through a read error. The V call is TRBV4-3, the J call TRBJ1-2, with D hard to call. Germline CDR1 and CDR2: LGHNA and YSLEER. The CDR3 is 15 amino acids. CDR3 residues: CASGQDQARNYGYTF. The CDR3 region has the DNA TGCGCCAGCGGCCAAGATCAGGCAAGGAACTATGGCTACACCTTC.

V is TRBV25-1 and J is TRBJ2-2; D might be TRBD2 (5 bases). The CDR3 consists of 15 residues. V was shortened by 6 bases and J by 0 bases, with 11 bases between the two germline ends. In germline, CDR1 is MGHDK, CDR2 SYGVNS. The CDR3 loop is CASRERAANTGELFF. CDR3 nucleotides: TGTGCCAGCAGGGAGCGAGCGGCGAACACCGGGGAGCTGTTTTTT.

The gene calls are TRBV10-3 and TRBJ2-1; D is unresolved. V lost 0 bases, J lost 3 bases, and 9 bases lay in between. This CDR3 is 15 amino acids long. The germline V gene has CDR1 ENHRY and CDR2 SYGVKD. The CDR3 loop reads CAISESAADYNEQFF. CDR3 in DNA: TGTGCCATCAGTGAGTCGGCGGCAGACTACAATGAGCAGTTCTTC.

A few counts support this clonotype. The rearrangement links TRBV6-6 to TRBJ1-2; no clear D. CDR1 MNHNY and CDR2 SVGAGI come from the germline V gene (reference sequence). The CDR3 loop spans 16 amino acids. Trimming left V 2 bases short and J 0 bases short, with 13 bases between. CDR3 sequence (DNA): TGTGCCAGCAGTTACCCCCAAGGACCTACTAACTATGGCTACACCTTC. Protein: CASSYPQGPTNYGYTF.

The chain is built from TRBV18 and TRBJ1-2; 10 positions agree with TRBD1. Germline V gene lookup returns CDR1 KGHSH and CDR2 LQKENI. Trimming took 5 bases from V and 0 from J; bases not matched to a gene: 6. This CDR3 is built from 16 residues. The CDR3 spells CASSEGTGAANYGYTF. The DNA of the CDR3 is TGTGCCAGCTCAGAAGGGACAGGGGCGGCTAACTATGGCTACACCTTC.

The sample holds a few counts of this clonotype. This chain connects TRBV29-1 to TRBJ1-1, with 8 bases aligning to TRBD1. CDR3 size: 14 residues. CDR1 and CDR2 from the germline V gene are SQVTM and ANQGSEA. Germline trimming cut 3 bases from V and 4 bases from J; bases unmatched to any gene: 7. The chain's CDR3 is CSVETGDLLTEAFF. In nucleotides, the CDR3 is TGCAGCGTTGAGACAGGGGATTTGCTCACTGAAGCTTTCTTT.

The rearrangement joins TRBV20-1 to TRBJ1-1, with D uncertain. The V end lost 3 bases, the J end lost 6 bases, and 14 bases lay between the germline ends. The CDR3 spans 13 residues. The germline CDR1 and CDR2 sequences are DFQATT and SNEGSKA (reference sequence). Here the CDR3 reads CSARALVDAEAFF. The CDR3 bases are TGCAGTGCTAGGGCCTTGGTGGACGCTGAAGCTTTCTTT.

The chain couples TRBV6-6 to TRBJ2-5; D possibly corresponds to TRBD2 (5 bases). CDR1 MNHNY and CDR2 SVGAGI come from the germline V gene (reference sequence). CDR3 length: 15 amino acids. Trimming took 0 bases from V and 4 from J, leaving 12 bases between them. The CDR3 sequence: CASSYSGDHLETQYF. In DNA form, the CDR3 reads TGTGCCAGCAGTTACTCCGGGGATCATCTAGAGACCCAGTACTTC.

The gene calls are TRBV28 and TRBJ1-2, with D maybe TRBD1 (5 bases). V was cut by 9 bases and J by 6 bases, with 8 bases left in between. CDR3 length: 10 residues. The germline gives CDR1 MDHEN, CDR2 SYDVKM. The CDR3 bases are TGTGCCAGTAGGGGTAATGGCTACACCTTC. Its translation: CASRGNGYTF.

This clonotype was counted a single time. The junction departs from the called germline gene at one end, perhaps through a read error. In nucleotides, the CDR3 is TGTGCCAACAGTCCCCGGGACAGCCAATATCAGCCCCAGCATTTT. This translates into CANSPRDSQYQPQHF. This chain joins TRBV12-3 or TRBV12-4 and TRBJ1-5, with TRBD1 identical over 7 bases. The CDR3 is 15 amino acids.

In its sample, this clonotype was seen many times. The genes are TRBV7-3 and TRBJ2-1; weak D call: TRBD2 (5 bases). Germline V CDR1 and CDR2: SGHTA, FQGTGA. With 3 bases removed from V and 8 bases from J, the gap between germline ends came to 14 bases. This CDR3 spans 14 amino acids. The DNA of the CDR3 is TGTGCCAGCAGCTTCGATCGGACCGGGGATGAGCAGTTCTTC. Translating gives CASSFDRTGDEQFF.